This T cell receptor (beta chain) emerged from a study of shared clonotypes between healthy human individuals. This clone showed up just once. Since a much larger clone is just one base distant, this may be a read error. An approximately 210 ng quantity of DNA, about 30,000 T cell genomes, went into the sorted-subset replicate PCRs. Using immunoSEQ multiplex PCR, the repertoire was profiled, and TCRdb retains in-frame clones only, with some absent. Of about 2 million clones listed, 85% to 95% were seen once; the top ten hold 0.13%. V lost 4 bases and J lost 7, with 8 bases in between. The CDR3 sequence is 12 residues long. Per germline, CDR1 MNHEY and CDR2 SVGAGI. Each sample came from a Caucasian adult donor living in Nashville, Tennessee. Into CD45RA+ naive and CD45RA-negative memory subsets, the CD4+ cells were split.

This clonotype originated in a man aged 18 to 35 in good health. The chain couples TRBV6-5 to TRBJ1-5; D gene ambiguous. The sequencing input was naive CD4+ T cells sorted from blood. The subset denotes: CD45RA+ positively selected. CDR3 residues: CASSFLGQPQHF. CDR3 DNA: TGTGCCAGCAGTTTTCTGGGACAGCCCCAGCATTTT.